At least ten counts were recorded for the clone carrying this T cell receptor beta chain. The antigen is not known. TCRdb re-analysed the reads in MiXCR, keeping a single row per CDR3 protein. The table shows 700,000 to 900,000 distinct CDR3 sequences, with 25% to 30% occurring only once. The ends lost 2 bases at V and 4 bases at J; junction bases unmatched: 17. From germline, CDR1 is LGHNA and CDR2 YSLEER. The CDR3 extends over 19 amino acids. This entry belongs to a study of T cell repertoires in cytomegalovirus infection. The sequences come from cultured CD8+ T cells from PBMCs, collected from culture after CMV antigen stimulation. This receptor was obtained from a human donor in good health (CMV status not recorded). Some clones in this sample may be carry-over from other donors' samples. The rearrangement links TRBV4-3 to TRBJ1-1; 9 bases line up with TRBD1. CDR3 DNA: TGCGCCAGCAGCCAAAGACTGGGGGACAGGGAATTACTCGCCACTGAAGCTTTCTTT. This translates into CASSQRLGDRELLATEAFF.